This TCR beta chain was sequenced in a study of blood T cell repertoires in COVID-19. Study in general: PBMCs, B-cell-depleted T cells, or T cells provided the cDNA or gDNA that made up the material.

As handled by the study authors: Cell counts per sample came from amplifying reference gene primers. Produced via immunoSEQ multiplex PCR; TCRdb's table is partial and in-frame only. D and trimming were read from the DNA, whereas the V and J calls and clone size are those reported in that table. The sample yields about 260,000 clones, 80% to 90% seen once. Participant ages covered about 18 to 100 years across 24 US areas. Trimming shortened V by 3 bases and J by 4 bases, and 7 bases separated the two germline ends. The germline V gene has CDR1 MNHNS and CDR2 SASEGT. The CDR3 extends over 12 amino acids.

The V gene is TRBV6-1, the J gene TRBJ2-7; no reliable D call. This clonotype was sampled from a man aged 25-45 years with acute COVID-19. Sequenced input: PBMCs or T cells enriched from blood (not recorded which). CDR3 DNA: TGTGCCAGCAGTGAGAACAGATACGAGCAGTACGTC. Amino acids: CASSENRYEQYV.